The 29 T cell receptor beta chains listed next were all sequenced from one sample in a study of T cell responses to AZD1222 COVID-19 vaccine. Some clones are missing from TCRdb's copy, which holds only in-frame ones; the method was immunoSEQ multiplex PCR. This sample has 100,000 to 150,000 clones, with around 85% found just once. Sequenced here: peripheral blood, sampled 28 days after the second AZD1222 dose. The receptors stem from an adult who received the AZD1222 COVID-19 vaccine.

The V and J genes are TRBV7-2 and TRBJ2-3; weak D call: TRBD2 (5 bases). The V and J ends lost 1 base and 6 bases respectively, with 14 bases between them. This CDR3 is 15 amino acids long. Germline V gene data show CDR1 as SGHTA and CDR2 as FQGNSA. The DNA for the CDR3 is TGTGCCAGCAGCTTAGAAGGACTGCTTGAGGATACGCAGTATTTT. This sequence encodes CASSLEGLLEDTQYF.

CDR3 protein: CASSLSGGLANTEAFF. The CDR3 DNA sequence: TGTGCCAGCAGCTTATCTGGGGGGCTGGCGAACACTGAAGCTTTCTTT. J is TRBJ1-1 and V is TRBV11-1; tentative D call: TRBD1 (6 bases). The CDR3 totals 16 residues. Germline-derived CDR1 and CDR2 are SGHAT and FQDESV (reference sequence). V was trimmed by 2 bases and J by 1 base, leaving 14 bases between them.

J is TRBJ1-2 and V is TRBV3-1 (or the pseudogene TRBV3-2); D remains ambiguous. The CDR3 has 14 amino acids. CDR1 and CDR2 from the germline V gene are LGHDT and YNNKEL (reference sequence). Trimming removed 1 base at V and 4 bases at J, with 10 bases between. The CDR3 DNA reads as TGTGCCAGCAGCCAAGGAACGTACGTCTATGGCTACACCTTC. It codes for CASSQGTYVYGYTF.

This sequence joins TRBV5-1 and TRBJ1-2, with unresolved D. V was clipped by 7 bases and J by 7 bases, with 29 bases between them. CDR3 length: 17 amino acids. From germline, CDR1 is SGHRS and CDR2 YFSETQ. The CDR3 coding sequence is TGCGCCAGCGCACTCGGGTTGGATAGCACCAGCCTCGGTGGCTACACCTTC. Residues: CASALGLDSTSLGGYTF. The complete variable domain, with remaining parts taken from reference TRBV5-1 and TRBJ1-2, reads KAGVTQTPRYLIKTRGQQVTLSCSPISGHRSVSWYQQTPGQGLQFLFEYFSETQRNKGNFPGRFSGRQFSNSRSEMNVSTLELGDSALYLCASALGLDSTSLGGYTFGSGTRLTVV.

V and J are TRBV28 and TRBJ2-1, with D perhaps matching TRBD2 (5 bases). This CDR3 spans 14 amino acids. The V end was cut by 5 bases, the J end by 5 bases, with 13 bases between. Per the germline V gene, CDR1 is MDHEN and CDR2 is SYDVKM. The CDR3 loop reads CASSPWGEHNEQFF. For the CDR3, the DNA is TGTGCCAGCAGTCCCTGGGGAGAGCACAATGAGCAGTTCTTC.

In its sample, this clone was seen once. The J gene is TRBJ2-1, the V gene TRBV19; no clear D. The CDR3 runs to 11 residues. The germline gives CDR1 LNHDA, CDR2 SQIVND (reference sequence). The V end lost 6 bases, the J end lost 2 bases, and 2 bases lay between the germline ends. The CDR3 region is CASRTYNEQFF. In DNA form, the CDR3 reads TGTGCCAGTAGAACCTACAATGAGCAGTTCTTC.

DNA of the CDR3: TGTGCCACCAGCTCAGGTTTGAGTGGCTACACCTTC. It translates to CATSSGLSGYTF. This sequence joins TRBV24-1 and TRBJ1-2; D gene unclear. The V end was cut by 7 bases, the J end by 7 bases, with 12 bases between. The CDR3 is 12 residues long. CDR1 KGHDR and CDR2 SFDVKD come from the germline V gene.

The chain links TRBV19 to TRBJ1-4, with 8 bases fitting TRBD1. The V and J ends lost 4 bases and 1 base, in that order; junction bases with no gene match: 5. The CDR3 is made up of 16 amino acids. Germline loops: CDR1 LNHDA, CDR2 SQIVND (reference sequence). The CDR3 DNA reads TGTGCCAGTAGTAGCGGACAGGGTCGAACTAATGAAAAACTGTTTTTT. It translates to CASSSGQGRTNEKLFF.

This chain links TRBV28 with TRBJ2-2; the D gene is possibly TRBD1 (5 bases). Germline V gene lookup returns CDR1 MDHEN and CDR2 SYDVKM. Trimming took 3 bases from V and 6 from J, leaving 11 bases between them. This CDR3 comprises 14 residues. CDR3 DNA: TGTGCCAGCAGTTTGGGGCTTAAATCCGGGGAGCTGTTTTTT. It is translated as CASSLGLKSGELFF.

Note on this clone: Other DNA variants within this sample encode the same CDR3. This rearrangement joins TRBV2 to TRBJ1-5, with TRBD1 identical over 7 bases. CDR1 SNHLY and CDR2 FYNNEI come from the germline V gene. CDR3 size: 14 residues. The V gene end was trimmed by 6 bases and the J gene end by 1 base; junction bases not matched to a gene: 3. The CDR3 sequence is CASRTGLSNQPQHF. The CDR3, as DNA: TGTGCCAGCAGGACAGGGTTGAGCAATCAGCCCCAGCATTTT.

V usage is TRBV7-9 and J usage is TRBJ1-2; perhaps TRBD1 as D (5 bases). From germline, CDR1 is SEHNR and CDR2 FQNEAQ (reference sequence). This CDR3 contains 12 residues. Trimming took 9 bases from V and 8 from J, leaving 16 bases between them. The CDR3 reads CASREGMWGYTF. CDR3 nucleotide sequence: TGTGCCAGTAGAGAGGGGATGTGGGGCTACACCTTC.

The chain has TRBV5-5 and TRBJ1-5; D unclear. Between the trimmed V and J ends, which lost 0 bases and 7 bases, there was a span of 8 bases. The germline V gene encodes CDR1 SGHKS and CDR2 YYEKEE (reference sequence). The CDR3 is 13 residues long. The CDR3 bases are TGTGCCAGCAGCTTGGGGGCGAAACAGCCCCAGCATTTT. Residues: CASSLGAKQPQHF.

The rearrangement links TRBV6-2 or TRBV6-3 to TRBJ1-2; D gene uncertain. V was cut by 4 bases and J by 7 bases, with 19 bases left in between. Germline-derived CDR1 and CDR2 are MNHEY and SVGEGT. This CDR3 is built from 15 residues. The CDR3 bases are TGTGCCAGCAGTTTCGCTCCGGACCCTCCGGCTGGCTACACCTTC. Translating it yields CASSFAPDPPAGYTF.

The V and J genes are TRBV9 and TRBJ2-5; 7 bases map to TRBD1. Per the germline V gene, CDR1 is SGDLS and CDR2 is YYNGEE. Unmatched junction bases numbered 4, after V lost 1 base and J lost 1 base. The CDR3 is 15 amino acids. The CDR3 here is CASSVQQGFQETQYF. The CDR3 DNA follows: TGTGCCAGCAGCGTACAACAGGGGTTCCAAGAGACCCAGTACTTC.

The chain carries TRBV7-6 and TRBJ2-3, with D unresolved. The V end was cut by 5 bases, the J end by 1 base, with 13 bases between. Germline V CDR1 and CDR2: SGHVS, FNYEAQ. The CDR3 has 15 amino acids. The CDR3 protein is CASSPYQSGTDTQYF. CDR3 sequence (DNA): TGTGCCAGCAGCCCCTATCAGTCGGGCACAGATACGCAGTATTTT.

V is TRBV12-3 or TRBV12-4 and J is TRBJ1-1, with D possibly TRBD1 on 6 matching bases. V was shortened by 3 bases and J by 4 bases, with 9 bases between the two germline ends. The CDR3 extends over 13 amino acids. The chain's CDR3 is CASSLGGRTEAFF. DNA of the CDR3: TGTGCCAGCAGTTTGGGGGGCCGCACTGAAGCTTTCTTT.

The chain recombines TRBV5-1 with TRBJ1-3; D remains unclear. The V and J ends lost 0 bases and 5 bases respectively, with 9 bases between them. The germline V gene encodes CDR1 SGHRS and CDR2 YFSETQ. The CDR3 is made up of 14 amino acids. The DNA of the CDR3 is TGCGCCAGCAGCTTGGGGAGCGAGAGAAACACCATATATTTT. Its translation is CASSLGSERNTIYF.

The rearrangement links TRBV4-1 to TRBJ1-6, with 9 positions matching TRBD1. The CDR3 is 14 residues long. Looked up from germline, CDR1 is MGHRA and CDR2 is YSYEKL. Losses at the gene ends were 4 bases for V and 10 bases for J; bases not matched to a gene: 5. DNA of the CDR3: TGCGCCAGCAGCCGGGACAGGGTATTGTCACCCCTCCACTTT. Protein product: CASSRDRVLSPLHF.

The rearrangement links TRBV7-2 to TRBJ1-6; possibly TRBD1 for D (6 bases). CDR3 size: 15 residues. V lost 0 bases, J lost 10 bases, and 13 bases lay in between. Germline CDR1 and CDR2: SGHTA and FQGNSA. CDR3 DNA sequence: TGTGCCAGCAGCTTAGCGCGGTTCGACAGGTCACCCCTCCACTTT. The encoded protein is CASSLARFDRSPLHF.

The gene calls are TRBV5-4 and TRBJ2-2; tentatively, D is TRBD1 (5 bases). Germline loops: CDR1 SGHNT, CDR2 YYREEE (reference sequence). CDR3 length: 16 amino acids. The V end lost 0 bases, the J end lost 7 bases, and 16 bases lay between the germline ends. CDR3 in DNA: TGTGCCAGCAGCTTGGACCCCTCCAGGGTCGGCGGGGAGCTGTTTTTT. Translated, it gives CASSLDPSRVGGELFF.

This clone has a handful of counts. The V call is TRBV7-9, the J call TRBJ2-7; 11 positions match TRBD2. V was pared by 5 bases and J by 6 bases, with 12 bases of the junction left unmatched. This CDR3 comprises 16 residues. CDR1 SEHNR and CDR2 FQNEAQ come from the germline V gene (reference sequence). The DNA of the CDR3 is TGTGCCAGCAGCCCAGCAGACGTAGCGGGGGGGCTCGAGCAGTACTTC. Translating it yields CASSPADVAGGLEQYF.

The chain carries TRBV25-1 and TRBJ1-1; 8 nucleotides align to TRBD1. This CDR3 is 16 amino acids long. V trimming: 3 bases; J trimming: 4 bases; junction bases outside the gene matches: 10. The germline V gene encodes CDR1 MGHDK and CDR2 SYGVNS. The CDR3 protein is CASSDPGGAGVTEAFF. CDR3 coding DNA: TGTGCCAGCAGTGATCCAGGGGGCGCGGGGGTCACTGAAGCTTTCTTT. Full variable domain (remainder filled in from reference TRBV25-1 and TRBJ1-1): EADIYQTPRYLVIGTGKKITLECSQTMGHDKMYWYQQDPGMELHLIHYSYGVNSTEKGDLSSESTVSRIRTEHFPLTLESARPSHTSQYLCASSDPGGAGVTEAFFGQGTRLTVV.

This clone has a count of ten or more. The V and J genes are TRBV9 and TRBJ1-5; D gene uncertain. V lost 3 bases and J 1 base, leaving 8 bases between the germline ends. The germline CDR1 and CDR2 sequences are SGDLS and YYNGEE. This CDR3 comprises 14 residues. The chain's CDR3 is CASSGVGSNQPQHF. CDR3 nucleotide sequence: TGTGCCAGCAGCGGTGTTGGGAGCAATCAGCCCCAGCATTTT.

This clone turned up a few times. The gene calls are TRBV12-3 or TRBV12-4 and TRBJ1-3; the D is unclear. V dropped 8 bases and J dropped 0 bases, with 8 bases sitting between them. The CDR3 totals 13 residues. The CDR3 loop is CASSRFSGNTIYF. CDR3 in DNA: TGTGCCAGCTCCCGGTTCTCTGGAAACACCATATATTTT.

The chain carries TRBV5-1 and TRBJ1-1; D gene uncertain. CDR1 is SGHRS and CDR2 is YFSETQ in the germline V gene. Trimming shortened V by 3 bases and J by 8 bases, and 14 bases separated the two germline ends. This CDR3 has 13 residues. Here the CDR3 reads CASSSGNPPEAFF. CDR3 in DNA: TGCGCCAGCAGCTCGGGGAACCCGCCCGAAGCTTTCTTT.

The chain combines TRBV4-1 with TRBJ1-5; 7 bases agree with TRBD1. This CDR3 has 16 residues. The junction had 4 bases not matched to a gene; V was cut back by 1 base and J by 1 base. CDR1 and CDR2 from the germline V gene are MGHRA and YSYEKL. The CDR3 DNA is TGCGCCAGCAGCCAAGGACAGGGTTTGAGCAATCAGCCCCAGCATTTT. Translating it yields CASSQGQGLSNQPQHF.

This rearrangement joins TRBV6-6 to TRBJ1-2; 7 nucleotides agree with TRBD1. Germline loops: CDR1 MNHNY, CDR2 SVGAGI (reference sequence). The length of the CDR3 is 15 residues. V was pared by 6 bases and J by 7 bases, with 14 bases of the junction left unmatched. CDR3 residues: CASRKGQDNYGGYTF. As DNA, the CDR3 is TGTGCCAGCAGGAAAGGACAGGATAACTATGGTGGCTACACCTTC.

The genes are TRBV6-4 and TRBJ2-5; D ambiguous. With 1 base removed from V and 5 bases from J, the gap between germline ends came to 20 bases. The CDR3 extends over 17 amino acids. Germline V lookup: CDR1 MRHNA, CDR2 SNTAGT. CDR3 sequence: CASSDLSGWPRPETQYF. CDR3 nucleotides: TGTGCCAGCAGTGACTTGTCCGGTTGGCCTCGTCCGGAGACCCAGTACTTC.

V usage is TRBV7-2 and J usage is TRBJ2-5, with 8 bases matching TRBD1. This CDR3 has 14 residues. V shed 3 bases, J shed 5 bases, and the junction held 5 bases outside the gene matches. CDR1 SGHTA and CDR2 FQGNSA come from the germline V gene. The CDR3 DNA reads TGTGCCAGCAGCTTTGACAGGGGAATGGAGACCCAGTACTTC. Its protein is CASSFDRGMETQYF.